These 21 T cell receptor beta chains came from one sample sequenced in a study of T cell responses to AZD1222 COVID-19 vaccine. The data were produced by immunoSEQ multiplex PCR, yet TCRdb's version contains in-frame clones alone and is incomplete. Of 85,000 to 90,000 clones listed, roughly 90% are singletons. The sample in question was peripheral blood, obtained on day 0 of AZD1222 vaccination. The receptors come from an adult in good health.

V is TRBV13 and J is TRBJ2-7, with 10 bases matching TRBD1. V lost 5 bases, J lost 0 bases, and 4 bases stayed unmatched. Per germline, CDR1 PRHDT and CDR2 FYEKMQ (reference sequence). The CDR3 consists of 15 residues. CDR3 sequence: CASSPGQGLSYEQYF. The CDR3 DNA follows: TGTGCCAGCAGCCCGGGACAGGGGCTCTCCTACGAGCAGTACTTC.

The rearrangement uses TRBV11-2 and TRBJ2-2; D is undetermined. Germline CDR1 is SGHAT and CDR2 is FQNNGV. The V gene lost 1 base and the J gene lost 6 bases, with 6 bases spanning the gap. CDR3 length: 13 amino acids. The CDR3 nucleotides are TGTGCCAGCAGCTTAGGCAGAGCCGGGGAGCTGTTTTTT. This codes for CASSLGRAGELFF.

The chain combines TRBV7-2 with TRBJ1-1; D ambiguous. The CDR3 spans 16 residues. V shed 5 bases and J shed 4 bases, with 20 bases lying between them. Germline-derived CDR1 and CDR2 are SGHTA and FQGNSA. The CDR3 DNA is TGTGCCAGCAGCCCCCGCGGTCTCCAACGGGGCACTGAAGCTTTCTTT. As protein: CASSPRGLQRGTEAFF.

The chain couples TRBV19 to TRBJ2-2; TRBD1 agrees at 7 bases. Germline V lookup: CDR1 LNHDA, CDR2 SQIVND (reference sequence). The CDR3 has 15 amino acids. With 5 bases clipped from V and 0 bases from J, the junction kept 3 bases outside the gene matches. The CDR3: CASSVTGTNTGELFF. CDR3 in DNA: TGTGCCAGTAGTGTGACAGGGACGAACACCGGGGAGCTGTTTTTT.

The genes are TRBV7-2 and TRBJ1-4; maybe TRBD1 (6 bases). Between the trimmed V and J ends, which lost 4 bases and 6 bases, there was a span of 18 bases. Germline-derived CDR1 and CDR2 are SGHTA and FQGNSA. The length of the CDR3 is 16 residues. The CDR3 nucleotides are TGTGCCAGCAGCTCCTGGGCAGGGGTAGGAGATGAAAAACTGTTTTTT. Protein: CASSSWAGVGDEKLFF.

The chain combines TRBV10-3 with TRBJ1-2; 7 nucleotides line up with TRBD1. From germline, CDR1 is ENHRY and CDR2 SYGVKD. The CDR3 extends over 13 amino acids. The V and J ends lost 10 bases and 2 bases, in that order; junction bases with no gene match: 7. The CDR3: CASRKQGNYGYTF. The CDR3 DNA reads TGTGCCAGCCGGAAACAGGGGAACTATGGCTACACCTTC.

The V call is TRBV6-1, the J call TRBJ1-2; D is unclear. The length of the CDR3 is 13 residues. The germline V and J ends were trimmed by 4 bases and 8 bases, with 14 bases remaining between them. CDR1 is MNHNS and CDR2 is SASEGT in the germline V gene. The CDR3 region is CASSGAIQTGYTF. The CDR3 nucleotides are TGTGCCAGCAGTGGAGCGATTCAGACGGGCTACACCTTC.

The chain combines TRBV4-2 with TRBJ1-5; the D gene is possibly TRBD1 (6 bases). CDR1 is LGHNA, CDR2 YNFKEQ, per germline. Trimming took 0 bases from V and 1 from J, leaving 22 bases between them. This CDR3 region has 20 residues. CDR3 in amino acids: CASSQEYAGADVRSNQPQHF. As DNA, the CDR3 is TGTGCCAGCAGCCAAGAATATGCGGGGGCCGACGTAAGAAGCAATCAGCCCCAGCATTTT.

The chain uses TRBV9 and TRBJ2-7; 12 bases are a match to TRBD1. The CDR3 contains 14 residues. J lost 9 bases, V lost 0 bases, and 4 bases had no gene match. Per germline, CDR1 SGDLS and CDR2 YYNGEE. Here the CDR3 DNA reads TGTGCCAGCAGCGTAGCCGGGACAGGGGGCTTGCAGTACTTC. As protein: CASSVAGTGGLQYF. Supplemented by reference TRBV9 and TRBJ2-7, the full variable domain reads DSGVTQTPKHLITATGQRVTLRCSPRSGDLSVYWYQQSLDQGLQFLIQYYNGEERAKGNILERFSAQQFPDLHSELNLSSLELGDSALYFCASSVAGTGGLQYFGPGTRLTVT.

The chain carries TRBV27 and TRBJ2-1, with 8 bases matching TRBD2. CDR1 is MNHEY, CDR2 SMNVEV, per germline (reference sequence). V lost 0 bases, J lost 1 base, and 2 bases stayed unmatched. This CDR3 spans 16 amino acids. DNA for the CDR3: TGTGCCAGCAGTTTATCTAGCGGGAAGTCCTACAATGAGCAGTTCTTC. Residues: CASSLSSGKSYNEQFF.

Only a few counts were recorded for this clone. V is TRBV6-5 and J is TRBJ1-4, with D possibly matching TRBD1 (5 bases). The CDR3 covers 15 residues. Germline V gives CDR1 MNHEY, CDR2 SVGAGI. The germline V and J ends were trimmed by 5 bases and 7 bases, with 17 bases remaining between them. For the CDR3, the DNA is TGTGCCAGCAGTAGGGACCTTACTGTAGGTGAAAAACTGTTTTTT. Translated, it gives CASSRDLTVGEKLFF.

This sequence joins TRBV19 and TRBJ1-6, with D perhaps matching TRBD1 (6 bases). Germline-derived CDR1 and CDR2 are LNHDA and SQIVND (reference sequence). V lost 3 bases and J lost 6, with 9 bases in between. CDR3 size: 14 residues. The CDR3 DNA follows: TGTGCCAGTAGTATGGGGGGCGGTAATTCACCCCTCCACTTT. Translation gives CASSMGGGNSPLHF.

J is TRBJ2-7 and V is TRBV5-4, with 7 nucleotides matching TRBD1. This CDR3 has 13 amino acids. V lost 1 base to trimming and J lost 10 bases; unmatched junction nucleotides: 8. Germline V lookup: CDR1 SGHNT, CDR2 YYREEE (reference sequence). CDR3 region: CASSLRQGKEQYF. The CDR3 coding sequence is TGTGCCAGCAGCTTGAGACAGGGAAAGGAACAGTACTTC.

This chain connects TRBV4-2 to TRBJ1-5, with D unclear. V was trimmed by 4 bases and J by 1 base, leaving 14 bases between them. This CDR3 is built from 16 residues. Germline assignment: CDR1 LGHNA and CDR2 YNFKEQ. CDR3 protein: CASSPGRLGSNQPQHF. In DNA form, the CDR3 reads TGTGCCAGCAGCCCGGGTAGGTTGGGGAGCAATCAGCCCCAGCATTTT.

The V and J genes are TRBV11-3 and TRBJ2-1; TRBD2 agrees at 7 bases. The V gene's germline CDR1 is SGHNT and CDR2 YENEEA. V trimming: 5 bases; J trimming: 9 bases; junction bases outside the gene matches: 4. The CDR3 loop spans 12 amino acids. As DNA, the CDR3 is TGTGCCAGCAGCACTGGGAGGGGTGAGCAGTTCTTC. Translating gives CASSTGRGEQFF.

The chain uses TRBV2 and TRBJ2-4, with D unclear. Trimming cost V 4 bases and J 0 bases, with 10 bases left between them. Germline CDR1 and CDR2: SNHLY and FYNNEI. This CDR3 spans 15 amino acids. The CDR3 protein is CASSVTVLAKNIQYF. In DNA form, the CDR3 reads TGTGCCAGCAGTGTGACGGTCCTAGCCAAAAACATTCAGTACTTC.

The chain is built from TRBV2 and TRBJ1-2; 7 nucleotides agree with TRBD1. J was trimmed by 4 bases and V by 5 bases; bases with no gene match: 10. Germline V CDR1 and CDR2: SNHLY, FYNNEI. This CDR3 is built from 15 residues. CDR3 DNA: TGTGCCAGCAGTATTATACAGGGGTCGGGCTATGGCTACACCTTC. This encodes CASSIIQGSGYGYTF.

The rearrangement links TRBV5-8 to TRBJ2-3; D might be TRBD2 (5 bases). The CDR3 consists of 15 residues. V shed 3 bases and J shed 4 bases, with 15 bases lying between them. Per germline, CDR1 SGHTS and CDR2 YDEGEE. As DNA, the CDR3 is TGTGCCAGCAGCTCTTCCGGGAATTGGGCAGATACGCAGTATTTT. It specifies CASSSSGNWADTQYF.

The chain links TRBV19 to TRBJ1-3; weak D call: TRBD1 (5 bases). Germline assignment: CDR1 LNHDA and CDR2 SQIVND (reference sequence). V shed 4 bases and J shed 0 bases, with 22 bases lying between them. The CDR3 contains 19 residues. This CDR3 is CASSRRGPWQESSGNTIYF. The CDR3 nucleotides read TGTGCCAGTAGTAGGAGGGGACCCTGGCAGGAGAGCTCTGGAAACACCATATATTTT.

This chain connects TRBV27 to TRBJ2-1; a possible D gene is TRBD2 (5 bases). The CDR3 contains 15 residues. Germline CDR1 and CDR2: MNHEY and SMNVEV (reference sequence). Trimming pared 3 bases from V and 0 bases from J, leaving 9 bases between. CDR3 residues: CASSFGGSSYNEQFF. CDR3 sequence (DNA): TGTGCCAGCAGTTTCGGTGGGAGCTCCTACAATGAGCAGTTCTTC.

CDR3 region: CASSPQSDTQYF. The CDR3 DNA sequence: TGTGCCAGCTCGCCTCAATCAGATACGCAGTATTTT. The chain recombines TRBV18 with TRBJ2-3, with D hard to call. V was trimmed by 6 bases and J by 4 bases, leaving 8 bases between them. Germline V gives CDR1 KGHSH, CDR2 LQKENI. The CDR3 is made up of 12 amino acids.